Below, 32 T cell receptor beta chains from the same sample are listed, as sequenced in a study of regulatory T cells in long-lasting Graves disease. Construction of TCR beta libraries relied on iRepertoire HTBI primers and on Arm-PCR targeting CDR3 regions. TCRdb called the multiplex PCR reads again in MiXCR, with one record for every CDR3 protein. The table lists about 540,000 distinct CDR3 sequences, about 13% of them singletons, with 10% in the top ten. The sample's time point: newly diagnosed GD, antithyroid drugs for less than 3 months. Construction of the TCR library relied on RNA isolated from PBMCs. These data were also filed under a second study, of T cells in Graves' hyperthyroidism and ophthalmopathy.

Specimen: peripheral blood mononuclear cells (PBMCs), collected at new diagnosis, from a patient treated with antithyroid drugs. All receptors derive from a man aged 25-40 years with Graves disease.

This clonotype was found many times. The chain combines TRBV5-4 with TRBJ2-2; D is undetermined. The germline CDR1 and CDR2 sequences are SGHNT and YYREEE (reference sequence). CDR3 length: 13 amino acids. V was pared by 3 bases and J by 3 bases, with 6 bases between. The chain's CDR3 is CASSSTYTGELFF. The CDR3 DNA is TGTGCCAGCAGCTCTACATACACCGGGGAGCTGTTTTTT.

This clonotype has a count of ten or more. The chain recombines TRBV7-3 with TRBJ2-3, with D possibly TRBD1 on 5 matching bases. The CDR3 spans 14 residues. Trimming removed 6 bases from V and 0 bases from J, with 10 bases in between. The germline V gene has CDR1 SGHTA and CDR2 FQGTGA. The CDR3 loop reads CASSFRQSTDTQYF. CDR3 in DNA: TGTGCCAGCAGTTTTCGACAGAGCACAGATACGCAGTATTTT.

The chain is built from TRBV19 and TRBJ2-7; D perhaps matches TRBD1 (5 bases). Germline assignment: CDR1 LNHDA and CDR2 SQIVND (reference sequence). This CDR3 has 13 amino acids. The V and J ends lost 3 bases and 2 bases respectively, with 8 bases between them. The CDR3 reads CASSISRAYEQYF. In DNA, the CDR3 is TGTGCCAGTAGTATTTCCAGGGCCTACGAGCAGTACTTC.

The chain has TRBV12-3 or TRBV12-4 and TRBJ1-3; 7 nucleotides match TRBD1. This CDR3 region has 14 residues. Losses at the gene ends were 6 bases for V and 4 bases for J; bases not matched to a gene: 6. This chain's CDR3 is CASRGNRGGNTIYF. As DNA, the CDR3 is TGTGCCAGCAGGGGGAACAGGGGAGGAAACACCATATATTTT.

The DNA for the CDR3 is TGTGCCAGCAGTGCTTGGGAGACCCAGTACTTC. Translating gives CASSAWETQYF. The rearrangement uses TRBV25-1 and TRBJ2-5; D uncertain. Germline CDR1 is MGHDK and CDR2 is SYGVNS. The V and J ends lost 4 bases and 5 bases respectively, with 5 bases between them. CDR3 length: 11 residues.

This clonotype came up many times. The chain's CDR3 is CASAPRGGETQYF. The CDR3 DNA reads as TGTGCTAGTGCCCCCAGGGGAGGGGAGACCCAGTACTTC. The rearrangement joins TRBV12-5 to TRBJ2-5; D perhaps matches TRBD2 (7 bases). The CDR3 sequence is 13 residues long. The V end was cut by 7 bases, the J end by 5 bases, with 14 bases between. Germline lookup yields CDR1 LGHNT and CDR2 FRNRAP.

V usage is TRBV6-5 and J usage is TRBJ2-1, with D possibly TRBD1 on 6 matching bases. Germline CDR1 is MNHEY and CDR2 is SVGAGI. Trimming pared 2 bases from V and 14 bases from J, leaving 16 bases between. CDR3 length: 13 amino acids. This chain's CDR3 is CASSYGLSEGEFF. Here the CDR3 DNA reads TGTGCCAGCAGTTACGGTTTGAGCGAGGGGGAGTTCTTC.

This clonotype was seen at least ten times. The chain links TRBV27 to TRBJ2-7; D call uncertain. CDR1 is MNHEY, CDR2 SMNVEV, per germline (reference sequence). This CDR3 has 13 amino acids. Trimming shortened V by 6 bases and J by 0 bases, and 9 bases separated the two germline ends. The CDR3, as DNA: TGTGCCAGCAGGCCCCAGAGCTCCTACGAGCAGTACTTC. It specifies CASRPQSSYEQYF.

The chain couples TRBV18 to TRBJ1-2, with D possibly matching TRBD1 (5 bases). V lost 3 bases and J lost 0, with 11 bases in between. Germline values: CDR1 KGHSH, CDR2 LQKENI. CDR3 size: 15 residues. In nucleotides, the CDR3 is TGTGCCAGCTCACCCCGGGACGAGGCTAACTATGGCTACACCTTC. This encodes CASSPRDEANYGYTF.

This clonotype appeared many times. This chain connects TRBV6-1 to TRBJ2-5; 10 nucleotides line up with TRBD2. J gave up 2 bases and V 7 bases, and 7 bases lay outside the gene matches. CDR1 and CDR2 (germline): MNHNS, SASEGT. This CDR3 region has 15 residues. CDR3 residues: CASTLSSGGQETQYF. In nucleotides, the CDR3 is TGTGCCAGCACCCTATCTAGCGGGGGACAAGAGACCCAGTACTTC.

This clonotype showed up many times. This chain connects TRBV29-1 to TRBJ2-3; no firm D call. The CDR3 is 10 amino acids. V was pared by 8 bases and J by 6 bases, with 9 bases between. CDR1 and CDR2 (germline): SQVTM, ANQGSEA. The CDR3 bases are TGCAGCACCCTCCACGATACGCAGTATTTT. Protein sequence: CSTLHDTQYF.

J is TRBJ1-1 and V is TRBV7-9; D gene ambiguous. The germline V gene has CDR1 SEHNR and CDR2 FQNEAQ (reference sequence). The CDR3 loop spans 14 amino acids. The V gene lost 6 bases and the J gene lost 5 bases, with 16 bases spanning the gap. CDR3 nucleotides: TGTGCCAGCAGTCCCGGGGTTGCGGAAACTGAAGCTTTCTTT. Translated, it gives CASSPGVAETEAFF. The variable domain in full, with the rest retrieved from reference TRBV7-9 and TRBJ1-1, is DTGVSQNPRHKITKRGQNVTFRCDPISEHNRLYWYRQTLGQGPEFLTYFQNEAQLEKSRLLSDRFSAERPKGSFSTLEIQRTEQGDSAMYLCASSPGVAETEAFFGQGTRLTVV.

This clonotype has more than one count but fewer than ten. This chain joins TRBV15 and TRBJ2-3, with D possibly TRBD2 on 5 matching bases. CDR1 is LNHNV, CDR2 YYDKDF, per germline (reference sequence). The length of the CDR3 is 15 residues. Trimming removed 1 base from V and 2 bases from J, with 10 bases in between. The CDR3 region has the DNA TGTGCCACCAGCAGAGGGTGGGAGCACACAGATACGCAGTATTTT. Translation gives CATSRGWEHTDTQYF.

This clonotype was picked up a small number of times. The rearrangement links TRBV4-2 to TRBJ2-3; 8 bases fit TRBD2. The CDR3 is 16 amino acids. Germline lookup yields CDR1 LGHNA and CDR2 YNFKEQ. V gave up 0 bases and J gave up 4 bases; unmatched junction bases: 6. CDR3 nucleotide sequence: TGTGCCAGCAGCCAAGACCCGGGACTAGGCGCAGATACGCAGTATTTT. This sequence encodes CASSQDPGLGADTQYF.

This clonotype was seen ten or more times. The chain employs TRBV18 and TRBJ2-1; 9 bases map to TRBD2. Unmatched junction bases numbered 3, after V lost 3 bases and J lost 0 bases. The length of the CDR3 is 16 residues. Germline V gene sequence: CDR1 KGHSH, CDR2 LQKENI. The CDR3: CASSPFSGSSYNEQFF. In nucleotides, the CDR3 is TGTGCCAGCTCACCCTTTAGCGGGAGCTCCTACAATGAGCAGTTCTTC.

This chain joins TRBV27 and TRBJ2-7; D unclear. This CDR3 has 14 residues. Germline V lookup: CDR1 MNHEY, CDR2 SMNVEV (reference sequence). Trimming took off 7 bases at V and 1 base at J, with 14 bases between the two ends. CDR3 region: CASKIGRASYEQYF. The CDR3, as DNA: TGTGCCAGCAAGATTGGCCGGGCGTCCTACGAGCAGTACTTC.

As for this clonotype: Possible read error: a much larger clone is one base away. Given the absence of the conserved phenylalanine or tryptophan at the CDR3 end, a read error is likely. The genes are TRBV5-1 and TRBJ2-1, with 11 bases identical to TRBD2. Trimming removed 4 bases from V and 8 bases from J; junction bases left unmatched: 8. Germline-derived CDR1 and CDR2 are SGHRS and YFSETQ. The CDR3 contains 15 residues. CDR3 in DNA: TGCGCCAGCAGCCCTTCCGGGACTAGCGGCGATGAGCAGTTCCTC. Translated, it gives CASSPSGTSGDEQFL.

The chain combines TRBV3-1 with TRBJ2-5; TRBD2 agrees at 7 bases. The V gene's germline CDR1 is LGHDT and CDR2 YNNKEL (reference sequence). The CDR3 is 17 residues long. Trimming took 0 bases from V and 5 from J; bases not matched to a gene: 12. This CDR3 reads CASSQDGIAGPRETQYF. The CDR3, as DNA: TGTGCCAGCAGCCAAGATGGAATAGCGGGCCCGAGGGAGACCCAGTACTTC.

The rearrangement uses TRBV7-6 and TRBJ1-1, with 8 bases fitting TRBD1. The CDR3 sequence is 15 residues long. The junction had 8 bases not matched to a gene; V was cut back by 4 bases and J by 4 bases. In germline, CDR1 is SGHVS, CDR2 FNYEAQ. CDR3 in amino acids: CASSSWTGTRTEAFF. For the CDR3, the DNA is TGTGCCAGCAGCTCCTGGACAGGGACGCGCACTGAAGCTTTCTTT.

This CDR3 reads CASSSQRLGTQYF. CDR3 nucleotides: TGTGCCAGCAGCTCCCAAAGACTCGGGACCCAGTACTTC. V and J are TRBV7-9 and TRBJ2-1, with unresolved D. TRBJ2-5 explains the end of the DNA better; the J call may be wrong. CDR3 length: 13 amino acids. CDR1 and CDR2 from the germline V gene are SEHNR and FQNEAQ (reference sequence).

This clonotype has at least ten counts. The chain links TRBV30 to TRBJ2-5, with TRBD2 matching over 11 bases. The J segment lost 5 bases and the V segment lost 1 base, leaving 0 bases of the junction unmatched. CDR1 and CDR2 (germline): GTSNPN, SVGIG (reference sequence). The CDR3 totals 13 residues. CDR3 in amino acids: CAWSGTSGETQYF. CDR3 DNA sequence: TGTGCCTGGAGTGGGACTAGCGGGGAGACCCAGTACTTC.

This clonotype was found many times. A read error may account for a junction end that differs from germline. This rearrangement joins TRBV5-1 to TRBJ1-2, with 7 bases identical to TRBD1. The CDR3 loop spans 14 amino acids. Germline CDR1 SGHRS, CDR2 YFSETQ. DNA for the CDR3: TGTGCCAGCAGCTTAGCCGGGACAGCTTATGGCTACACCTTC. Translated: CASSLAGTAYGYTF.

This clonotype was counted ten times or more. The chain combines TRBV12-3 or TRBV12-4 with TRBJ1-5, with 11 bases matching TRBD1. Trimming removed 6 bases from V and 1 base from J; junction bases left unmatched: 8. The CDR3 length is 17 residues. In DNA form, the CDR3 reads TGTGCCAGCAGCTTGGACAGGGGGCTAGGGAGCAATCAGCCCCAGCATTTT. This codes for CASSLDRGLGSNQPQHF.

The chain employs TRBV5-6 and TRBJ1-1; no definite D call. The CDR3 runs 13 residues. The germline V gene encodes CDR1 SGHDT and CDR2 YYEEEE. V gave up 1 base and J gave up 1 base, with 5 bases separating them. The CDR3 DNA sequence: TGTGCCAGCAGCTTGTGGGCGAACACTGAAGCTTTCTTT. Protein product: CASSLWANTEAFF.

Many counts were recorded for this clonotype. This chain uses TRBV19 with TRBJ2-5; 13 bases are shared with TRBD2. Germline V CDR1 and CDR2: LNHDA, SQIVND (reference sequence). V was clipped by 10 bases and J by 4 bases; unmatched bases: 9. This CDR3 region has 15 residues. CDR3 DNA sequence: TGTGCCACCAAACCGGGACTAGCGGGAAGAGAGACCCAGTACTTC. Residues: CATKPGLAGRETQYF.

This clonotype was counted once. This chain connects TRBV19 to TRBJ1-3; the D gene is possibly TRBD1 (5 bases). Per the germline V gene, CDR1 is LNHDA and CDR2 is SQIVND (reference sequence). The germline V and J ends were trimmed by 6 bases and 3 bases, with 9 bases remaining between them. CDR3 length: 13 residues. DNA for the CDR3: TGTGCCAGTAGATGGGACGATGGAAACACCATATATTTT. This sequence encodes CASRWDDGNTIYF.

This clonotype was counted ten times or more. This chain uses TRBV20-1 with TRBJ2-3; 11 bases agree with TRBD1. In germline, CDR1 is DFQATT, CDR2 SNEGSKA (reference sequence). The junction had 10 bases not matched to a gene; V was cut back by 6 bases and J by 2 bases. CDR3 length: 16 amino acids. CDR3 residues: CSAVPGDRGITDTQYF. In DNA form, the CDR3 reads TGCAGTGCCGTGCCGGGGGACAGGGGGATCACAGATACGCAGTATTTT.

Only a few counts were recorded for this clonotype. CDR3 bases: TGTGCCACCAGCAGAGGAAGACAGGGCATGAACACTGAAGCTTTCTTT. Protein sequence: CATSRGRQGMNTEAFF. V gene TRBV15 combines with J gene TRBJ1-1, with 7 bases matching TRBD1. The CDR3 contains 16 residues. Trimming at V came to 1 base and at J to 0 bases, leaving 5 bases not matched to a gene. Per germline, CDR1 LNHNV and CDR2 YYDKDF (reference sequence).

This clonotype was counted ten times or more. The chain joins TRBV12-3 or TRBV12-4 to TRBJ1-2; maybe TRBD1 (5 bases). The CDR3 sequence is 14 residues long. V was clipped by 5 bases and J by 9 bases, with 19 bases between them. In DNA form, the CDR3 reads TGTGCCAGCAGTCCCGGGGCGGGGGGATTAAGCTACACCTTC. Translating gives CASSPGAGGLSYTF.

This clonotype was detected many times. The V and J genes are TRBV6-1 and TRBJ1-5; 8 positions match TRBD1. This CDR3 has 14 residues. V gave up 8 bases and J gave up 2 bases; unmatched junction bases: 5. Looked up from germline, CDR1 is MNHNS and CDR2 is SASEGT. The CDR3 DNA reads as TGTGCCAGCGAAGACAGGGGACGCAATCAGCCCCAGCATTTT. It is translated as CASEDRGRNQPQHF.

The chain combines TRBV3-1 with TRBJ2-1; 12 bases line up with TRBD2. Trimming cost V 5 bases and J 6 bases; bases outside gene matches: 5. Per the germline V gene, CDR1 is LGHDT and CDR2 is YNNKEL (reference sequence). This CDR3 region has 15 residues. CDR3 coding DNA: TGTGCCAGCAGCGGTGGGACTAGCGGGTTCAATGAGCAGTTCTTC. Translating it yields CASSGGTSGFNEQFF.

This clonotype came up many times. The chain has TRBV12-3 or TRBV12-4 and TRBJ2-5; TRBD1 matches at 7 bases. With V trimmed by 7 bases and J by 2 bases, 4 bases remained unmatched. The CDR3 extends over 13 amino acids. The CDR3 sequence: CASKTGVQETQYF. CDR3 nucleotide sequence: TGTGCCAGCAAAACAGGGGTTCAAGAGACCCAGTACTTC.